This record covers a single T cell receptor beta chain. This clonotype was seen many times. This receptor's antigen is unknown. The record has no base qualities; no much larger clone is one base away. The library relied on 5' RACE. Sequencing was performed on a NextSeq 500. The TCR library protocol attached unique molecular identifiers to individual cDNA molecules to correct for sequencing error and PCR bias. Sequencing covered both TCR alpha and beta chains, and within each sample the abundances of alpha and beta sequences were tightly co-correlated. In the paper's pipeline: V gene, J gene and CDR3 annotation of TCR sequences was performed with Decombinator V4. Expanded TCRs were defined as changing significantly between any two time points under a Poisson model with p below 0.0001. TCR abundances were normalised to the total number of TCRs sequenced per sample and were expressed as counts per million. VDJdb, accessed 1 November 2021, was searched for CMV, EBV and SARS-CoV-2 annotated TCRs, excluding TCRs annotated for multiple antigens. TCRdb reprocessed the public reads (quality trimming at Q25 with fastp, clone calling with MiXCR) and kept in-frame beta chains. Each CDR3 protein gets just one entry, which takes the most common genes and DNA from the rows behind it. The V and J calls and clone size come from TCRdb's table, not from the authors' own analysis. Here the sample has around 55,000 distinct CDR3 sequences; around 6.6% occur a single time. The top ten clones comprise 5.8% of the sample.

These data originate in a study of early T cells in non-severe SARS-CoV-2 infection (dated by TCRdb to about 2021). General notes on the study: Bulk RNA from unsorted whole blood was used for TCR sequencing, so alpha and beta chains could not be paired.

The study was a case-control design nested within a healthcare worker cohort in London, UK, with weekly nasopharyngeal swab PCR tests and blood sampling. Healthcare workers were recruited between 23 and 31 March 2020, during the week of the UK lockdown, and were followed weekly for up to roughly 15 weeks. General findings and caveats noted by the study authors: VDJdb matching was skewed toward anti-spike CD8 responses, so virus-specific expansions were likely underestimated and private and CD4 specificities were missed.

The receptor's source is an adult who was a healthcare worker with PCR-confirmed SARS-CoV-2 infection or an uninfected control (not recorded which). The sample was whole blood, taken at baseline.

CDR3 sequence: CSATGEPNTEAFF. The nucleotide sequence is TGCAGTGCTACCGGGGAGCCGAACACTGAAGCTTTCTTT. The sequence joins TRBV20-1 to TRBJ1-1; no D gene call is confident. Measured from the cysteine to the phenylalanine, the CDR3 is 13 residues long. Just CDR3 DNA is preserved here, 39 bases in frame from base 1. CDR1 and CDR2 are drawn from the germline V gene (reference sequence): DFQATT, SNEGSKA. Between the V and J ends, shortened by 4 bases and 1 base respectively, the junction contains 10 bases.